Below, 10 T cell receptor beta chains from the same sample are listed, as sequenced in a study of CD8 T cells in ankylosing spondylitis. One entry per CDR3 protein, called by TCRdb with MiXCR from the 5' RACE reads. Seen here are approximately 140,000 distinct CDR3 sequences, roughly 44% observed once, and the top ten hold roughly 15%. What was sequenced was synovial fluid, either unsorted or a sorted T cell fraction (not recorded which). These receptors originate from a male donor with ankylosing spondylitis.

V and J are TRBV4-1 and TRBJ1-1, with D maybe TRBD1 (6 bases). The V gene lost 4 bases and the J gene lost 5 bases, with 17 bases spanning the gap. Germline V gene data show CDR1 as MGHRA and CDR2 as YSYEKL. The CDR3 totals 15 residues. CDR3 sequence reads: CASSRWGGPRTEAFF. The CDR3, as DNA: TGCGCCAGCAGCCGGTGGGGGGGGCCGAGGACTGAAGCTTTCTTT.

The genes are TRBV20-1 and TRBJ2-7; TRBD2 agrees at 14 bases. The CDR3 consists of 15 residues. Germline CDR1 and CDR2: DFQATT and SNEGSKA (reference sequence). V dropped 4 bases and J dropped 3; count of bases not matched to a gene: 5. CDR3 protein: CSAKGTSGRGYEQYF. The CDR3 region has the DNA TGCAGTGCTAAGGGGACTAGCGGGAGAGGCTACGAGCAGTACTTC.

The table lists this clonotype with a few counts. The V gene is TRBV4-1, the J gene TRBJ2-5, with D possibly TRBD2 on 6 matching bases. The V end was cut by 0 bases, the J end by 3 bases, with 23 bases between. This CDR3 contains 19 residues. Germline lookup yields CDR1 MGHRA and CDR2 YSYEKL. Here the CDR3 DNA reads TGCGCCAGCAGCCAAGAAGTGGGGTTTTGGGGAGGACCCAAAGAGACCCAGTACTTC. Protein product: CASSQEVGFWGGPKETQYF.

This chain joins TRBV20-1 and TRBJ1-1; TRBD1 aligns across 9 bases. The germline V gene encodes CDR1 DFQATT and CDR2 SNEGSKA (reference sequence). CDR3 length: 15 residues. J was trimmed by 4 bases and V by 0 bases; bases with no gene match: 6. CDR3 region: CSARDPGTGTTEAFF. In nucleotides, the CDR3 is TGCAGTGCTAGAGATCCCGGGACAGGGACCACTGAAGCTTTCTTT.

DNA of the CDR3: TGTGCCAGCAGTCCCTTGGGTAACGAGCAGTACTTC. Its translation is CASSPLGNEQYF. The chain uses TRBV12-3 or TRBV12-4 and TRBJ2-7; no clear D. There are 12 residues in the CDR3. The V and J ends lost 5 bases and 5 bases respectively, with 10 bases between them.

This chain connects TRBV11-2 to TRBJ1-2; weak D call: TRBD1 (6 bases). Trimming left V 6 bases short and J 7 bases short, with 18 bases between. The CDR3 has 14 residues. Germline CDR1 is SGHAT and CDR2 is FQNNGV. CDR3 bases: TGTGCCAGCAGGCGGGACACCCCTGGTGGTGGCTACACCTTC. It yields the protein CASRRDTPGGGYTF.

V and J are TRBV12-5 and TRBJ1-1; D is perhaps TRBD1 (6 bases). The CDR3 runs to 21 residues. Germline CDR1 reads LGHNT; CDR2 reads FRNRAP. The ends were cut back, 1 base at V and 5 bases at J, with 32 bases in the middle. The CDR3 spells CASGLAPKTPVVRGGPTEAFF. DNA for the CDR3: TGTGCTAGTGGTTTGGCACCTAAAACACCCGTTGTGAGGGGGGGCCCGACTGAAGCTTTCTTT.

CDR3 protein: CASSVDDSGANVLTF. The CDR3 DNA reads as TGTGCCAGCAGTGTTGATGACTCTGGGGCCAACGTCCTGACTTTC. This chain joins TRBV6-2 or TRBV6-3 and TRBJ2-6; no definite D call. This CDR3 contains 15 residues. Trimming cost V 5 bases and J 0 bases, with 8 bases left between them. In germline, CDR1 is MNHEY, CDR2 SVGEGT.

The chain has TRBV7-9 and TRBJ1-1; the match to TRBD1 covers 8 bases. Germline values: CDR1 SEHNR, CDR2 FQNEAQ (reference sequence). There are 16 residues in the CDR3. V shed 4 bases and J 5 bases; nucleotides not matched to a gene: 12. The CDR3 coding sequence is TGTGCCAGCAGCTCCTCTGACAGGGGTAGAGGTACTGAAGCTTTCTTT. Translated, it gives CASSSSDRGRGTEAFF.

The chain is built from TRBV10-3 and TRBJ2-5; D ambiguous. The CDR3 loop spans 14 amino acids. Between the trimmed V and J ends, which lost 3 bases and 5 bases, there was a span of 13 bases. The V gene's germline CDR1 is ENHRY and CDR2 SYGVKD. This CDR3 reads CAISDPDQGETQYF. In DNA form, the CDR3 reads TGTGCCATCAGTGACCCCGACCAAGGGGAGACCCAGTACTTC.